The clone carrying this TCR beta chain was recorded at least ten times. Its antigen is not identified. Authors of the study amplified TCR beta CDR3 regions from RNA transcripts. Initially, a first-round RT-PCR of the TCR CDR3 employed the HTBI primer set. MiXCR was run by TCRdb on the multiplex PCR reads, yielding one entry per CDR3 protein. The data show approximately 400,000 distinct CDR3 sequences, 15% to 19% seen once. Diagnosis rested on symptoms, serum thyroxine and TRAb, thyroid ultrasound, and orbital computed tomography. This specimen comes from a study of T cells in Graves' hyperthyroidism and ophthalmopathy. This CDR3 is built from 14 residues. Germline values: CDR1 MNHEY, CDR2 SMNVEV (reference sequence). V lost 5 bases, J lost 8 bases, and 7 bases stayed unmatched. Points from the study as a whole: Ophthalmopathy was separated from stable hyperthyroidism by a 13 V-J model. Ophthalmopathy, as predicted by the model, came a median around 6 months after the prediction.

Material: blood. This sequence joins TRBV27 and TRBJ2-1; TRBD2 matches 9 bases. This sequence was found in a woman between 18 and 30 years old with Graves' hyperthyroidism. CDR3 residues: CASSQGLAGDEQFF. The CDR3 region has the DNA TGTGCCAGCAGTCAGGGACTAGCTGGCGATGAGCAGTTCTTC.